The 10 T cell receptor beta chains presented below share a single source sample, sequenced in a study of CD8+CD57+ T cells in acquired aplastic anemia. Profiling of TCR beta VDJ combinations and CDR3 sequences used genomic DNA as template. MiXCR, run by TCRdb on the reads, gives a single entry per CDR3 protein. The sample carries 350,000 to 450,000 distinct CDR3 sequences, 55% to 75% recorded once. Material: sorted CD4+, CD8+, or CD8+CD57+ T cells (not recorded which) from PBMCs. The receptors stem from a human donor in good health, serving as a control.

The V call is TRBV19, the J call TRBJ2-7; D may match TRBD1 or TRBD2 (6 bases each). Germline V gene lookup returns CDR1 LNHDA and CDR2 SQIVND (reference sequence). With 9 bases removed from V and 6 bases from J, the gap between germline ends came to 24 bases. The CDR3 has 15 amino acids. The CDR3 protein is CASSVGGTLGGEQYF. The CDR3 DNA follows: TGTGCCAGCAGTGTAGGGGGGACACTCGGGGGCGAGCAGTACTTC.

A remark on this clonotype: Relative to the germline gene, one junction end is altered; a read error may explain this. This chain joins TRBV11-2 and TRBJ2-2; D gene uncertain. Germline CDR1 SGHAT, CDR2 FQNNGV. CDR3 length equals 13 residues. The CDR3 sequence is CASSLPGGDEAFF. The CDR3 DNA reads as TGTGCCAGCAGCTTACCAGGTGGGGATGAAGCGTTCTTT.

The chain combines TRBV7-2 with TRBJ1-3; possible D gene TRBD1, 5 bases. CDR1 and CDR2 from the germline V gene are SGHTA and FQGNSA. This CDR3 is 15 amino acids long. Trimming stripped 4 bases from V and 3 bases from J, with 13 bases between. CDR3 region: CASSSRESDGNTIYF. As DNA, the CDR3 is TGTGCCAGCAGCTCCAGGGAATCAGATGGAAACACCATATATTTT. Full variable domain (rest looked up from reference TRBV7-2 and TRBJ1-3): GAGVSQSPSNKVTEKGKDVELRCDPISGHTALYWYRQSLGQGLEFLIYFQGNSAPDKSGLPSDRFSAERTGGSVSTLTIQRTQQEDSAVYLCASSSRESDGNTIYFGEGSWLTVV.

This clonotype was seen repeatedly, ten times or more. The chain links TRBV25-1 to TRBJ2-5; no clear D gene. Germline V gene lookup returns CDR1 MGHDK and CDR2 SYGVNS. CDR3 size: 13 residues. V dropped 3 bases and J dropped 4 bases, with 9 bases sitting between them. In nucleotides, the CDR3 is TGTGCCAGCAGTGATAAAAGGAGAGAGACCCAGTACTTC. Translating gives CASSDKRRETQYF.

The chain is built from TRBV12-3 or TRBV12-4 and TRBJ2-7; 8 nucleotides agree with TRBD1. The CDR3 is made up of 15 amino acids. V shed 5 bases and J 6 bases; nucleotides not matched to a gene: 12. CDR3 sequence reads: CASSDHTGGIAEQYF. Written as DNA, the CDR3 is TGTGCCAGCAGTGACCACACAGGGGGTATCGCCGAGCAGTACTTC.

This clonotype was seen ten or more times. This chain uses TRBV6-2 or TRBV6-3 with TRBJ1-2; D uncertain. This CDR3 is built from 12 residues. V was cut by 4 bases and J by 5 bases, with 8 bases left in between. Germline CDR1 is MNHEY and CDR2 is SVGEGT. The DNA of the CDR3 is TGTGCCAGCAGTTCGCAAGGATATGGCTACACCTTC. Amino acids: CASSSQGYGYTF.

This sequence joins TRBV10-3 and TRBJ2-4; tentative D call: TRBD1 (6 bases). V lost 3 bases and J 5 bases, leaving 11 bases between the germline ends. In germline, CDR1 is ENHRY, CDR2 SYGVKD. The CDR3 covers 14 residues. Here the CDR3 reads CAISDGDRQNIQYF. The CDR3, as DNA: TGTGCCATCAGTGACGGAGACAGGCAAAACATTCAGTACTTC.

This clonotype was detected many times. The J gene is TRBJ2-7, the V gene TRBV20-1; D is perhaps TRBD1 (5 bases). The germline gives CDR1 DFQATT, CDR2 SNEGSKA (reference sequence). The CDR3 consists of 12 residues. Trimming stripped 6 bases from V and 3 bases from J, with 12 bases between. CDR3 loop: CSATDGHYEQYF. Here the CDR3 DNA reads TGCAGTGCCACGGACGGACACTACGAGCAGTACTTC.

Concerning this clonotype itself: This likely comes from a read error, as the CDR3 has no conserved phenylalanine or tryptophan at its end. Because the CDR3's place on the DNA is in doubt, the DNA is left out and the CDR3 is given as listed by TCRdb. The gene calls are TRBV2 and TRBJ2-7; TRBD1 is taken as the D call from the table, unchecked against the DNA. The germline V gene has CDR1 SNHLY and CDR2 FYNNEI. The CDR3 comprises 14 residues, both ends counted. CDR3 loop: CAGSVKQGAYEQYG.

This clonotype occurred once. At one boundary the junction diverges from the germline segment, which might be a read error. This chain connects TRBV9 to TRBJ2-7; the D gene could be TRBD1 or TRBD2 (5 bases each). The V gene's germline CDR1 is SGDLS and CDR2 YYNGEE. The CDR3 is made up of 14 amino acids. In nucleotides, the CDR3 is TGTGCCAGCAGCGGAGACGAGGGACCTGGAGTACGGGACTTC. Amino acid sequence: CASSGDEGPGVRDF. Combining the CDR3 with reference TRBV9 and TRBJ2-7 gives the whole variable domain DSGVTQTPKHLITATGQRVTLRCSPRSGDLSVYWYQQSLDQGLQFLIQYYNGEERAKGNILERFSAQQFPDLHSELNLSSLELGDSALYFCASSGDEGPGVRDFGPGTRLTVT.